Below are 27 T cell receptor beta chains sequenced from a single sample in a study of blood T cell repertoires in COVID-19. Assay: immunoSEQ multiplex PCR; the TCRdb copy retains only in-frame clones and omits some. Of tens of thousands of clones listed, roughly 90% are singletons. Sequenced: peripheral blood. These receptors all stem from a man aged 45-60 years with COVID-19, enrolled during active disease.

The chain is built from TRBV6-6 and TRBJ1-2; D is perhaps TRBD1 (6 bases). V lost 8 bases and J lost 3, with 13 bases in between. The CDR3 covers 13 residues. Germline assignment: CDR1 MNHNY and CDR2 SVGAGI (reference sequence). CDR3 region: CASGPGEYYGYTF. CDR3 sequence (DNA): TGTGCCAGCGGCCCAGGGGAGTACTATGGCTACACCTTC.

The V gene is TRBV12-3 or TRBV12-4, the J gene TRBJ1-5; D ambiguous. V gave up 7 bases and J gave up 0 bases, with 7 bases separating them. The CDR3 runs 13 residues. The CDR3: CASTKYSNQPQHF. In nucleotides, the CDR3 is TGTGCCAGCACTAAATATAGCAATCAGCCCCAGCATTTT.

The chain links TRBV5-1 to TRBJ1-1; the D gene is possibly TRBD1 (5 bases). V dropped 7 bases and J dropped 0 bases, with 16 bases sitting between them. CDR1 SGHRS and CDR2 YFSETQ come from the germline V gene. The CDR3 is made up of 15 amino acids. In DNA form, the CDR3 reads TGCGCCAGCCTCCCGGGGGACTTCATGAACACTGAAGCTTTCTTT. Translated, it gives CASLPGDFMNTEAFF. The variable domain in full, with the rest retrieved from reference TRBV5-1 and TRBJ1-1, is KAGVTQTPRYLIKTRGQQVTLSCSPISGHRSVSWYQQTPGQGLQFLFEYFSETQRNKGNFPGRFSGRQFSNSRSEMNVSTLELGDSALYLCASLPGDFMNTEAFFGQGTRLTVV.

In DNA form, the CDR3 reads TGTGCCAGCTCACAGACAGAAGGCGGGGAGCTGTTTTTT. The encoded protein is CASSQTEGGELFF. The chain employs TRBV18 and TRBJ2-2; tentative D call: TRBD1 (5 bases). This CDR3 has 13 amino acids. Trimming shortened V by 4 bases and J by 7 bases, and 10 bases separated the two germline ends. Germline assignment: CDR1 KGHSH and CDR2 LQKENI. The full variable domain, rest sourced from reference TRBV18 and TRBJ2-2, is NAGVMQNPRHLVRRRGQEARLRCSPMKGHSHVYWYRQLPEEGLKFMVYLQKENIIDESGMPKERFSAEFPKEGPSILRIQQVVRGDSAAYFCASSQTEGGELFFGEGSRLTVL.

This rearrangement joins TRBV2 to TRBJ1-5; tentatively, D is TRBD1 (6 bases). The CDR3 covers 15 residues. V dropped 5 bases and J dropped 2 bases, with 13 bases sitting between them. Germline V gene sequence: CDR1 SNHLY, CDR2 FYNNEI. The CDR3, as DNA: TGTGCCAGCAGTACCAGGGGATCGGGCAATCAGCCCCAGCATTTT. Protein: CASSTRGSGNQPQHF. The full variable domain, with the rest looked up from reference TRBV2 and TRBJ1-5, is EPEVTQTPSHQVTQMGQEVILRCVPISNHLYFYWYRQILGQKVEFLVSFYNNEISEKSEIFDDQFSVERPDGSNFTLKIRSTKLEDSAMYFCASSTRGSGNQPQHFGDGTRLSIL.

The CDR3 DNA sequence: TGTGCCAGCAGTTACACCGAGGGCCGCTATGGCTACACCTTC. Protein: CASSYTEGRYGYTF. This chain connects TRBV6-2 or TRBV6-3 to TRBJ1-2; the D is unclear. Germline V gene lookup returns CDR1 MNHEY and CDR2 SVGEGT. The CDR3 covers 14 residues. V lost 2 bases, J lost 4 bases, and 11 bases lay in between.

V and J are TRBV9 and TRBJ1-4, with D possibly matching TRBD1 (5 bases). This CDR3 spans 15 amino acids. Germline V CDR1 and CDR2: SGDLS, YYNGEE. With 0 bases removed from V and 5 bases from J, the gap between germline ends came to 11 bases. This CDR3 is CASSVDAGRNEKLFF. DNA for the CDR3: TGTGCCAGCAGCGTAGATGCAGGGAGGAATGAAAAACTGTTTTTT. Full variable domain (outside the CDR3, taken from reference TRBV9 and TRBJ1-4): DSGVTQTPKHLITATGQRVTLRCSPRSGDLSVYWYQQSLDQGLQFLIQYYNGEERAKGNILERFSAQQFPDLHSELNLSSLELGDSALYFCASSVDAGRNEKLFFGSGTQLSVL.

This clone was observed a few times. The gene calls are TRBV9 and TRBJ2-7; D call uncertain. The ends were cut back, 2 bases at V and 3 bases at J, with 9 bases in the middle. Germline lookup yields CDR1 SGDLS and CDR2 YYNGEE. This CDR3 is built from 13 residues. The CDR3 is CASSVSFDYEQYF. The DNA for the CDR3 is TGTGCCAGCAGCGTGAGTTTCGACTACGAGCAGTACTTC.

The V call is TRBV27, the J call TRBJ1-2; tentatively, D is TRBD1 (5 bases). Germline V gene lookup returns CDR1 MNHEY and CDR2 SMNVEV (reference sequence). The V and J ends lost 0 bases and 2 bases respectively, with 7 bases between them. CDR3 length: 14 residues. CDR3 region: CASSLSTENYGYTF. In DNA form, the CDR3 reads TGTGCCAGCAGTTTATCGACAGAAAACTATGGCTACACCTTC.

This clone is deemed medium-sized. The gene calls are TRBV4-3 and TRBJ2-1, with a weak D call TRBD1 (6 bases). The germline CDR1 and CDR2 sequences are LGHNA and YSLEER. The germline V and J ends were trimmed by 0 bases and 2 bases, with 14 bases remaining between them. The CDR3 consists of 17 residues. The CDR3 loop reads CASSQDWDTLTYNEQFF. The CDR3 nucleotides are TGCGCCAGCAGCCAAGATTGGGACACCTTAACCTACAATGAGCAGTTCTTC.

The sample holds a few counts of this clone. V and J are TRBV6-2 or TRBV6-3 and TRBJ2-5; perhaps TRBD1 as D (5 bases). The CDR3 totals 16 residues. The V end was cut by 4 bases, the J end by 5 bases, with 20 bases between. The germline gives CDR1 MNHEY, CDR2 SVGEGT. CDR3 sequence reads: CASSSLEVKGYETQYF. In DNA, the CDR3 is TGTGCCAGCAGTTCCCTCGAAGTGAAGGGGTACGAGACCCAGTACTTC.

The chain joins TRBV18 to TRBJ2-5; tentatively, D is TRBD1 (6 bases). Germline-derived CDR1 and CDR2 are KGHSH and LQKENI. Trimming removed 2 bases from V and 0 bases from J, with 13 bases in between. This CDR3 is 16 amino acids long. CDR3 region: CASSPRDTPYQETQYF. Here the CDR3 DNA reads TGTGCCAGCTCACCAAGGGACACCCCGTACCAAGAGACCCAGTACTTC.

This clone showed up just once. J is TRBJ1-5 and V is TRBV2; D gene uncertain. CDR3 size: 16 residues. Germline CDR1 reads SNHLY; CDR2 reads FYNNEI. V lost 6 bases and J 0 bases, leaving 15 bases between the germline ends. The CDR3 DNA reads as TGTGCCAGCAGGAAGGACGCGGGCAGTAGCAATCAGCCCCAGCATTTT. Its protein is CASRKDAGSSNQPQHF.

The genes are TRBV25-1 and TRBJ1-2; tentatively, D is TRBD1 (5 bases). The CDR3 has 15 residues. Germline assignment: CDR1 MGHDK and CDR2 SYGVNS. Trimming cost V 2 bases and J 6 bases, with 16 bases left between them. CDR3 region: CASSEGHGGYHGYTF. For the CDR3, the DNA is TGTGCCAGCAGTGAAGGACACGGGGGGTATCATGGCTACACCTTC.

The chain has TRBV12-3 or TRBV12-4 and TRBJ2-1; TRBD2 matches 9 bases. CDR3 length: 13 residues. Trimming removed 6 bases from V and 6 bases from J; junction bases left unmatched: 3. CDR3 sequence reads: CASSPRGGNEQFF. CDR3 bases: TGTGCCAGCAGCCCGCGGGGGGGCAATGAGCAGTTCTTC.

This chain joins TRBV7-9 and TRBJ1-4; 9 bases are shared with TRBD1. CDR1 and CDR2 from the germline V gene are SEHNR and FQNEAQ (reference sequence). The CDR3 covers 15 residues. After removal of 5 bases from V and 4 bases from J, the junction contained 5 bases not matched to a gene. CDR3 nucleotides: TGTGCCAGCAGCCTAGGGACAGGGAGTAATGAAAAACTGTTTTTT. The encoded protein is CASSLGTGSNEKLFF. The full variable domain, in which reference TRBV7-9 and TRBJ1-4 provide the parts outside the CDR3, is DTGVSQNPRHKITKRGQNVTFRCDPISEHNRLYWYRQTLGQGPEFLTYFQNEAQLEKSRLLSDRFSAERPKGSFSTLEIQRTEQGDSAMYLCASSLGTGSNEKLFFGSGTQLSVL.

The chain combines TRBV6-5 with TRBJ1-1, with D possibly being TRBD1 (6 bases). The CDR3 consists of 13 residues. Per the germline V gene, CDR1 is MNHEY and CDR2 is SVGAGI. The germline V and J ends were trimmed by 10 bases and 1 base, with 13 bases remaining between them. This chain's CDR3 is CATRDNGNTEAFF. The CDR3 nucleotides are TGTGCCACTCGGGACAATGGGAACACTGAAGCTTTCTTT.

This clone appeared once. V usage is TRBV11-3 and J usage is TRBJ2-5, with D maybe TRBD1 (7 bases). The V end lost 2 bases, the J end lost 5 bases, and 12 bases lay between the germline ends. CDR1 and CDR2 from the germline V gene are SGHNT and YENEEA. The CDR3 spans 14 residues. CDR3 bases: TGTGCCAGCAGCTTATCGTCAGGGGGGGAGACCCAGTACTTC. Translated, it gives CASSLSSGGETQYF.

The chain uses TRBV5-4 and TRBJ2-7; the match to TRBD2 covers 10 bases. Germline CDR1 SGHNT, CDR2 YYREEE (reference sequence). Unmatched junction bases numbered 6, after V lost 1 base and J lost 5 bases. The CDR3 is 15 amino acids. As DNA, the CDR3 is TGTGCCAGCAGCTTGCATAGCGGGGGGTCTAACGAGCAGTACTTC. This sequence encodes CASSLHSGGSNEQYF.

The CDR3 nucleotides read TGTGCCAGCAGTTTGTACCCCCCGTTGGGGGGGGAGTCGGAAGAGACCCAGTACTTC. As protein: CASSLYPPLGGESEETQYF. This sequence joins TRBV27 and TRBJ2-5; 7 bases align to TRBD2. Germline lookup yields CDR1 MNHEY and CDR2 SMNVEV (reference sequence). The CDR3 contains 19 residues. The ends lost 3 bases at V and 3 bases at J; junction bases unmatched: 19.

This chain connects TRBV28 to TRBJ1-6, with D unclear. The length of the CDR3 is 16 residues. Germline values: CDR1 MDHEN, CDR2 SYDVKM. Trimming left V 1 base short and J 3 bases short, with 10 bases between. The CDR3 loop is CASSLSPGNYNSPLHF. The CDR3, as DNA: TGTGCCAGCAGTTTATCGCCGGGGAACTATAATTCACCCCTCCACTTT. Filled out from reference TRBV28 and TRBJ1-6, the complete variable domain reads DVKVTQSSRYLVKRTGEKVFLECVQDMDHENMFWYRQDPGLGLRLIYFSYDVKMKEKGDIPEGYSVSREKKERFSLILESASTNQTSMYLCASSLSPGNYNSPLHFGNGTRLTVT.

The genes are TRBV5-6 and TRBJ1-3; 7 bases agree with TRBD1. In germline, CDR1 is SGHDT, CDR2 YYEEEE. The V gene end was trimmed by 4 bases and the J gene end by 1 base; junction bases not matched to a gene: 8. This CDR3 has 16 residues. The CDR3 nucleotides are TGTGCCAGCAGCGCCCGACAGGGAACTTCTGGAAACACCATATATTTT. Translating it yields CASSARQGTSGNTIYF.

The chain employs TRBV4-2 and TRBJ1-3; TRBD1 matches 10 bases. This CDR3 comprises 19 residues. Germline values: CDR1 LGHNA, CDR2 YNFKEQ. V was clipped by 0 bases and J by 0 bases; unmatched bases: 8. CDR3 nucleotide sequence: TGTGCCAGCAGCCAAGATCCGGGACAGGGGATCTACTCTGGAAACACCATATATTTT. Amino acid sequence: CASSQDPGQGIYSGNTIYF.

The gene calls are TRBV3-1 (or the pseudogene TRBV3-2) and TRBJ1-1; 8 bases match TRBD1. There are 16 residues in the CDR3. CDR1 LGHDT and CDR2 YNNKEL come from the germline V gene (reference sequence). Trimming took 1 base from V and 3 from J; bases not matched to a gene: 7. The CDR3 DNA follows: TGTGCCAGCAGCCAAGTTCGGACAGGGTGGCACACTGAAGCTTTCTTT. As protein: CASSQVRTGWHTEAFF.

This clone was counted once. The V and J genes are TRBV7-9 and TRBJ2-3, with 7 positions matching TRBD1. V shed 5 bases, J shed 0 bases, and the junction held 2 bases outside the gene matches. Germline CDR1 SEHNR, CDR2 FQNEAQ (reference sequence). This CDR3 has 14 amino acids. CDR3 amino acids: CASSGTASTDTQYF. The CDR3 coding sequence is TGTGCCAGCAGCGGGACAGCTAGCACAGATACGCAGTATTTT.

The chain is built from TRBV10-3 and TRBJ2-1; possible D gene TRBD2, 5 bases. CDR1 is ENHRY and CDR2 is SYGVKD in the germline V gene. The V end lost 4 bases, the J end lost 5 bases, and 12 bases lay between the germline ends. The CDR3 contains 14 residues. CDR3 coding DNA: TGTGCCATCAGTGTAGCGAGAGAAAACAATGAGCAGTTCTTC. The encoded protein is CAISVARENNEQFF.

The V and J genes are TRBV5-1 and TRBJ2-2, with D perhaps matching TRBD1 (7 bases). The CDR3 covers 18 residues. The germline CDR1 and CDR2 sequences are SGHRS and YFSETQ. The V gene lost 4 bases and the J gene lost 1 base, with 20 bases spanning the gap. Here the CDR3 DNA reads TGCGCCAGCAGCCCATCAAGGGGGCTAGCGCGGAACACCGGGGAGCTGTTTTTT. As protein: CASSPSRGLARNTGELFF.